This T cell receptor (beta chain) was captured by sequencing in a study of CD8 T cells in ankylosing spondylitis. Notes on the study in general: Blood from ankylosing spondylitis patients appeared to carry a characteristic eight-variant TCR beta motif. CD8+ by phenotype, disease-linked clones were relatively rare in peripheral blood.

Libraries for TCR beta were made by quantitative 5'-RACE with molecular barcodes. TCRdb reanalysed the 5' RACE reads using MiXCR and keeps one entry per CDR3 protein. The top ten hold approximately 7% of the sample, which has approximately 540,000 distinct CDR3 sequences, approximately 12% seen once. V was clipped by 4 bases and J by 6 bases, with 13 bases between them. CDR1 is SGHRS and CDR2 is YFSETQ in the germline V gene. The CDR3 contains 14 residues. This clonotype showed up just a few times. What it binds is not known. The chain employs TRBV5-1 and TRBJ1-4; a possible D gene is TRBD1 (6 bases). Sequencing input: blood, either unsorted or a sorted T cell fraction (not recorded which). This receptor was identified in a male donor with ankylosing spondylitis. The DNA of the CDR3 is TGCGCCAGCAGCCGTACAGGGAGGGATGAAAAACTGTTTTTT. Its protein product is CASSRTGRDEKLFF.